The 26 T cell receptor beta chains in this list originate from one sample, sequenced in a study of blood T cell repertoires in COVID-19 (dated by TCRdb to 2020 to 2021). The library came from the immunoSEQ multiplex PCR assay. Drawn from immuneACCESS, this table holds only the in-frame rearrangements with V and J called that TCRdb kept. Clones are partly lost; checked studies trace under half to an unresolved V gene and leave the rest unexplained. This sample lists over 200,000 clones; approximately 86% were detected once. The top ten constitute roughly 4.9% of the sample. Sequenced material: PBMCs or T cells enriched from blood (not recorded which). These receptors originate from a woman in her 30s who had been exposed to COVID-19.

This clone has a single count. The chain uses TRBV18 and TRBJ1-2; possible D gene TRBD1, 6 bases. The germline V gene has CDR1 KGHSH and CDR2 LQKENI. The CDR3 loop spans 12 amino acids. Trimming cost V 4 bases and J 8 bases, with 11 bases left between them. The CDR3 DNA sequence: TGTGCCAGCTCACTCAACAGGGAAGGCTACACCTTC. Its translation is CASSLNREGYTF.

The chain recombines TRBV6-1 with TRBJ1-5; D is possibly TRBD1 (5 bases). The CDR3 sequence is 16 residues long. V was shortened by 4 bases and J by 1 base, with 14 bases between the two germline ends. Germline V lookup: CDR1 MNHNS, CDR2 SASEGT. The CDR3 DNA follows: TGTGCCAGCAGTGCCGTGGCAGGGTCGAGCAATCAGCCCCAGCATTTT. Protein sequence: CASSAVAGSSNQPQHF.

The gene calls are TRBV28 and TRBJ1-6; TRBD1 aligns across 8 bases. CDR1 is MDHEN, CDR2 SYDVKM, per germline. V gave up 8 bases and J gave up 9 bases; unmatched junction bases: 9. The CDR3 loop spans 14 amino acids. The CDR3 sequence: CASQWTGRGSPLHF. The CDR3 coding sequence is TGTGCCAGCCAATGGACAGGGCGAGGTTCACCCCTCCACTTT. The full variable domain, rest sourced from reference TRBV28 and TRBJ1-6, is DVKVTQSSRYLVKRTGEKVFLECVQDMDHENMFWYRQDPGLGLRLIYFSYDVKMKEKGDIPEGYSVSREKKERFSLILESASTNQTSMYLCASQWTGRGSPLHFGNGTRLTVT.

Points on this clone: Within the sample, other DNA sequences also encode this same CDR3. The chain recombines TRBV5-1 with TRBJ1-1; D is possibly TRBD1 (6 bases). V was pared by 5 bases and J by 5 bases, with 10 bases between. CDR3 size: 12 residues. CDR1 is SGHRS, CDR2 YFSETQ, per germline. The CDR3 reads CASSRGGTEAFF. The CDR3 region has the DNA TGCGCCAGCAGTAGGGGGGGAACTGAAGCTTTCTTT.

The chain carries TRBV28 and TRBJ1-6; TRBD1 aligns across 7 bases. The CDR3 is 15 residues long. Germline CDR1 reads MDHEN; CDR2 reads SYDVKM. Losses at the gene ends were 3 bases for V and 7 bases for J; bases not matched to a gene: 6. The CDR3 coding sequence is TGTGCCAGCAGTTTGGTTGAGGGGGCGAATTCACCCCTCCACTTT. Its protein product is CASSLVEGANSPLHF.

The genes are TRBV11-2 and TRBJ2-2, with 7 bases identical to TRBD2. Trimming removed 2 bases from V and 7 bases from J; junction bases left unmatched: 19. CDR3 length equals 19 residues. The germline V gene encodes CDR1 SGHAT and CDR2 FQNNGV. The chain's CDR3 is CASSLLVSAGAGAGGELFF. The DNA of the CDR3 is TGTGCCAGCAGCTTATTAGTTAGCGCGGGAGCTGGGGCTGGCGGGGAGCTGTTTTTT.

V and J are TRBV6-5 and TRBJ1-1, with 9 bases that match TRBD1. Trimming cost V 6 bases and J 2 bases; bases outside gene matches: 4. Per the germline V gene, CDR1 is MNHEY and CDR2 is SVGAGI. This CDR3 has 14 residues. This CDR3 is CASSVTGGNTEAFF. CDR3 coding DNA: TGTGCCAGCAGCGTTACAGGGGGCAACACTGAAGCTTTCTTT.

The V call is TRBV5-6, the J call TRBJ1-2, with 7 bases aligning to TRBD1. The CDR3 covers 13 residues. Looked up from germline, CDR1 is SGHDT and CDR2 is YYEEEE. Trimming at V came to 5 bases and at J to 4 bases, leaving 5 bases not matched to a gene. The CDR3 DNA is TGTGCCAGCAGACAAACAGGGGCCTATGGCTACACCTTC. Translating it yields CASRQTGAYGYTF.

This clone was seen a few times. The CDR3 sequence is CASSPDTNYGYTF. The CDR3 DNA reads as TGTGCCAGCAGCCCCGACACAAACTATGGCTACACCTTC. The chain is built from TRBV3-1 (or the pseudogene TRBV3-2) and TRBJ1-2; D not certain. Germline assignment: CDR1 LGHDT and CDR2 YNNKEL (reference sequence). The germline V and J ends were trimmed by 4 bases and 2 bases, with 8 bases remaining between them. The CDR3 extends over 13 amino acids.

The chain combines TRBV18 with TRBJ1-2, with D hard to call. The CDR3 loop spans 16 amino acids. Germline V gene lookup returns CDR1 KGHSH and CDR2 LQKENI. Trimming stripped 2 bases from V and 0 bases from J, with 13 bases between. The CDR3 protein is CASSPLGEKANYGYTF. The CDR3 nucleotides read TGTGCCAGCTCACCATTAGGAGAAAAAGCTAACTATGGCTACACCTTC.

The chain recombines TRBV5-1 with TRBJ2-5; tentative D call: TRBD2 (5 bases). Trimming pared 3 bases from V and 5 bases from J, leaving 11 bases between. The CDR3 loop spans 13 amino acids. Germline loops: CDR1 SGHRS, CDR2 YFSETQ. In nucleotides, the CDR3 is TGCGCCAGCAGCTCGGACTTGGGGGAGACCCAGTACTTC. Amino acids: CASSSDLGETQYF. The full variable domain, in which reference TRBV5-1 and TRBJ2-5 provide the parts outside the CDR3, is KAGVTQTPRYLIKTRGQQVTLSCSPISGHRSVSWYQQTPGQGLQFLFEYFSETQRNKGNFPGRFSGRQFSNSRSEMNVSTLELGDSALYLCASSSDLGETQYFGPGTRLLVL.

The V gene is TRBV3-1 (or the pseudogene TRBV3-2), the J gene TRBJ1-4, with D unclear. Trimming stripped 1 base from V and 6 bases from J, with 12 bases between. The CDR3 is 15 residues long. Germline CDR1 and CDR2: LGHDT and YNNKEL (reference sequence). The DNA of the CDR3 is TGTGCCAGCAGCCAAGTGGCCTTTCGGGATGAAAAACTGTTTTTT. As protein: CASSQVAFRDEKLFF.

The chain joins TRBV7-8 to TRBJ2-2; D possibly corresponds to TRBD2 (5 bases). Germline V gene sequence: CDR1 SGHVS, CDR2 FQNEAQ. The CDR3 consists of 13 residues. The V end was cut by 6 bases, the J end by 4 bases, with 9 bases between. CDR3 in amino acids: CASRGDFTGELFF. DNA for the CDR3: TGTGCCAGCAGGGGAGACTTCACCGGGGAGCTGTTTTTT.

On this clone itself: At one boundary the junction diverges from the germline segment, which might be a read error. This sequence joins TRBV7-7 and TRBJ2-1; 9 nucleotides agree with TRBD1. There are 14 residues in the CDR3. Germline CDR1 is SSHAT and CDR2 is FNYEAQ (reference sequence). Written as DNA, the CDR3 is TGTGCTAGCAGCGCCGGGACAGGGCCCAATGAGCAGTTCTTC. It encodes CASSAGTGPNEQFF.

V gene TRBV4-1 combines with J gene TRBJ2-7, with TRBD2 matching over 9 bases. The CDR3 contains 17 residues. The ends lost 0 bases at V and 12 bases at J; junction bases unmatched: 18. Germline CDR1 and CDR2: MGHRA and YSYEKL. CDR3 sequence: CASSQESGGPHFNRRYF. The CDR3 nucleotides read TGCGCCAGCAGCCAAGAAAGCGGGGGGCCACATTTTAATCGGCGGTACTTC.

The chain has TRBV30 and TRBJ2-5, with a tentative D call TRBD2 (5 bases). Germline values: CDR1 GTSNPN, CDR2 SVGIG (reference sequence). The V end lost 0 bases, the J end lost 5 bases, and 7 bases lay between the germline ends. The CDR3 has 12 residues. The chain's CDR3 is CAWSVRGETQYF. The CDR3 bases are TGTGCCTGGAGTGTACGGGGTGAGACCCAGTACTTC.

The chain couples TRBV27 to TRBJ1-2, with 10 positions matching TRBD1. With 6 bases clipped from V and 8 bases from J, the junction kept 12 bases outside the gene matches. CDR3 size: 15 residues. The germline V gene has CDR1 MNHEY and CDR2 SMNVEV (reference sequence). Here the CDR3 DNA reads TGTGCCAGCAGCTATTTCGGGACAGGGGAGAGAGGCTACACCTTC. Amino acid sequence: CASSYFGTGERGYTF.

CDR3 loop: CASSPGLAGVNYEQYF. In DNA, the CDR3 is TGTGCCAGCAGCCCCGGACTAGCGGGGGTAAACTACGAGCAGTACTTC. This chain connects TRBV3-1 (or the pseudogene TRBV3-2) to TRBJ2-7, with 13 bases lining up with TRBD2. Germline CDR1 and CDR2: LGHDT and YNNKEL (reference sequence). This CDR3 is 16 amino acids long. The J segment lost 3 bases and the V segment lost 4 bases, leaving 6 bases of the junction unmatched.

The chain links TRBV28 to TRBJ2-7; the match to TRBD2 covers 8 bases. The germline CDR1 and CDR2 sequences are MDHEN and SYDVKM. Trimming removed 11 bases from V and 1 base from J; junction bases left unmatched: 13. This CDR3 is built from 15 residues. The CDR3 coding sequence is TGTGCCGGAGGGAGCGGGGGCGCTGAGTCCTACGAGCAGTACTTC. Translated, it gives CAGGSGGAESYEQYF.

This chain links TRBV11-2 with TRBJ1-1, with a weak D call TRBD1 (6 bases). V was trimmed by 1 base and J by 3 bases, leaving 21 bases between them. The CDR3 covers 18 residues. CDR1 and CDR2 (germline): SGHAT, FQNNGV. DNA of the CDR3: TGTGCCAGCAGCTTAGGTTACGGCAGGGGTTGGTCGGACACTGAAGCTTTCTTT. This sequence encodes CASSLGYGRGWSDTEAFF.

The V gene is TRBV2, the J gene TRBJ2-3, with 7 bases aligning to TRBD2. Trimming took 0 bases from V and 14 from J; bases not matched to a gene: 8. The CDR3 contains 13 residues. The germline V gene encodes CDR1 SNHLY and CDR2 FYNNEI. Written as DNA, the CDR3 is TGTGCCAGCAGTGAAGCTAGCGGGTCGTCGGGGTATTTT. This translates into CASSEASGSSGYF.

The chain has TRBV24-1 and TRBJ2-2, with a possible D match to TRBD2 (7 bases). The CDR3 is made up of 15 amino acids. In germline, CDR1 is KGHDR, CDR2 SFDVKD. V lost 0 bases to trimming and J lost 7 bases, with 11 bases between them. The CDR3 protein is CATSDLAGANGELFF. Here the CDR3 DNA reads TGTGCCACCAGTGATTTGGCGGGGGCAAACGGGGAGCTGTTTTTT.

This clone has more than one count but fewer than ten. The CDR3 bases are TGTGCCAGCAGTTGGTCCCCCGGTGAAGCTTTCTTT. Its protein is CASSWSPGEAFF. The gene calls are TRBV12-3 or TRBV12-4 and TRBJ1-1; the D is unclear. Deletions cut 4 bases from V and 7 bases from J, with 10 bases between. This CDR3 contains 12 residues.

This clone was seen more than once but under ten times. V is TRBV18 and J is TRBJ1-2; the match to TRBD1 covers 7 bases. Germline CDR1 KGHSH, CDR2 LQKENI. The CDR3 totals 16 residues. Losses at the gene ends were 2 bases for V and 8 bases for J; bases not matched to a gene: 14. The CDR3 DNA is TGTGCCAGCTCACCAGACAGGGTCTTGGGCGGCTCCGGCTACACCTTC. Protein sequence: CASSPDRVLGGSGYTF.

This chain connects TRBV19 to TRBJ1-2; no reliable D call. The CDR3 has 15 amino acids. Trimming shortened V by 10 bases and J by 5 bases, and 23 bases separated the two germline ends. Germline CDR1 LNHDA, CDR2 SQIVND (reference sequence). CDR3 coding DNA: TGTGCCACCAAGCTGGACTCGGGGAAGAAGTATGGCTACACCTTC. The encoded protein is CATKLDSGKKYGYTF.

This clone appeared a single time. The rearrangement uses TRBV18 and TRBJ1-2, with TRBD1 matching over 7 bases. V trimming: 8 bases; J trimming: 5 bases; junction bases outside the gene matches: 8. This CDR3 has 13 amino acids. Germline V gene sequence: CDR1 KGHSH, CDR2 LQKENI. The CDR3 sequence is CASGQVGVYGYTF. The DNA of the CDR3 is TGTGCCAGCGGACAGGTGGGGGTGTATGGCTACACCTTC.